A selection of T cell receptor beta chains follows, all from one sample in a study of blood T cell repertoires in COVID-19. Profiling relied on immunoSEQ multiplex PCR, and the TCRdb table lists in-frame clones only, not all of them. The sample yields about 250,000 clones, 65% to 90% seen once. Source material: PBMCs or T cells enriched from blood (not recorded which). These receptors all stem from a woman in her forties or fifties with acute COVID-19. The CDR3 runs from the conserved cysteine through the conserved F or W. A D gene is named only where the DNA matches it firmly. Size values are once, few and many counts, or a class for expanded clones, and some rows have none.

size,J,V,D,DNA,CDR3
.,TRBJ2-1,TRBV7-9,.,TGTGCCAGCAGCTTAGAGAGAACAGGGTGGGATGAGCAGTTCTTC,CASSLERTGWDEQFF
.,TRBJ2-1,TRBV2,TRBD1,TGTGCCAGCACATTACAGGGGGGCAATGAGCAGTTCTTC,CASTLQGGNEQFF
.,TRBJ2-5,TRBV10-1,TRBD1,TGCGCCAGCAGGTCAATTGACAGGGTCGCCTGGGACCAAGAGACCCAGTACTTC,CASRSIDRVAWDQETQYF
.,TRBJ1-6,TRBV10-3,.,TGTGCCATCAGACCTAACGATTTTTTGCCCCTCCACTTT,CAIRPNDFLPLHF
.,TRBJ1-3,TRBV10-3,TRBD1,TGTGCCATCAGTGCCGGGACAGGGGATCACACCATATATTTT,CAISAGTGDHTIYF
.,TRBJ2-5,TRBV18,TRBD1,TGTGCCAGCTCACCGGGACAGGTTATTCAAGAGACCCAGTACTTC,CASSPGQVIQETQYF
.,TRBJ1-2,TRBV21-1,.,TGTGCCAGCAGCAAAGGTGGAGGGTTTGGCTACACCTTC,CASSKGGGFGYTF
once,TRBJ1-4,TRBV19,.,TGTGCCAGTAGTGTCTCAGGGCTCGGGAATGAAAAACTGTTTTTT,CASSVSGLGNEKLFF
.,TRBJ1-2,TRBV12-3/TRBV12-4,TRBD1,TGTGCCAGCAGCCCGACAGGGTCCTATGGCTACACCTTC,CASSPTGSYGYTF
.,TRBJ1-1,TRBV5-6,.,TGTGCCAGCAGCTTGGCACAGTCACGTCTGAACACTGAAGCTTTCTTT,CASSLAQSRLNTEAFF
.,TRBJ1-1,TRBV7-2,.,TGTGCCAGCAGCTCCACCCTCGTGGGCGGAGGTGAAGCTTTCTTT,CASSSTLVGGGEAFF
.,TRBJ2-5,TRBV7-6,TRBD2,TGTGCCAGCAGCTCGGGACTAGCGGGGGCCAGACAAGAGACCCAGTACTTC,CASSSGLAGARQETQYF
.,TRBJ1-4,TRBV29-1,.,TGCAGCGTTGGGGGCGGTCGGAATGAAAAACTGTTTTTT,CSVGGGRNEKLFF
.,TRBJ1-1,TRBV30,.,TGTGCCTGGGGGGAGGGGGAAGCTTTCTTT,CAWGEGEAFF